This TCR beta chain was recorded in a study of cytomegalovirus exposure and HLA in healthy donors. Findings and caveats of the study: The study carried out a later analysis of TCR beta sequences. It associated approximately 16,000 of them with specific HLA alleles at a false discovery rate of 0.05. Later analysis revealed greater clonal expansion in HLA-associated TCR beta chains than in equally common others.

Donors were nominally healthy when sampled, though unrecorded immune exposures were likely. The germline gives CDR1 ENHRY, CDR2 SYGVKD. Trimming shortened V by 2 bases and J by 8 bases, and 4 bases separated the two germline ends. The CDR3 covers 11 residues. With 60 Vbeta and 13 Jbeta primers, the PCR was carried out. Produced via immunoSEQ multiplex PCR; TCRdb's table is partial and in-frame only. The sample lists 250,000 or so clones; 80% to 85% were seen once. This clone was observed a handful of times. Its antigen is unidentified. The chain has TRBV10-3 and TRBJ2-1; D is unclear. The material sequenced was PBMCs. The sequence was obtained from a woman aged 55-75 years in good health and CMV-seropositive. DNA for the CDR3: TGTGCCATCAGTGAGCATTATGAGCAGTTCTTC. It is translated as CAISEHYEQFF.